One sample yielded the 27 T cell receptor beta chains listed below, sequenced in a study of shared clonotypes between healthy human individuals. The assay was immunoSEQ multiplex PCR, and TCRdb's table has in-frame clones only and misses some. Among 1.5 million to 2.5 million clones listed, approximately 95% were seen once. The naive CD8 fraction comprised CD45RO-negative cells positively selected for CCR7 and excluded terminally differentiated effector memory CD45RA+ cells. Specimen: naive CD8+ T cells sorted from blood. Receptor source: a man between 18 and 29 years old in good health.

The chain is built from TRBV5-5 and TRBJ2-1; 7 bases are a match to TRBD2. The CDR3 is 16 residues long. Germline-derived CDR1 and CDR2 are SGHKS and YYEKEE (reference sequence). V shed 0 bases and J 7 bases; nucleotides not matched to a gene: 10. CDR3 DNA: TGTGCCAGCAGCTTGGAAAATAGCGGGTACAAGAATGAGCAGTTCTTC. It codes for CASSLENSGYKNEQFF.

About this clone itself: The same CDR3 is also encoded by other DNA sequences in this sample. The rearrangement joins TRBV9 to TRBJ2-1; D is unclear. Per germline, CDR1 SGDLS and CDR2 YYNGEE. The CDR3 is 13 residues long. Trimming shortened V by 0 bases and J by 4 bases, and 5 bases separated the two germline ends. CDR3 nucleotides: TGTGCCAGCAGCGTAGGGCAGTACAATGAGCAGTTCTTC. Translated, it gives CASSVGQYNEQFF.

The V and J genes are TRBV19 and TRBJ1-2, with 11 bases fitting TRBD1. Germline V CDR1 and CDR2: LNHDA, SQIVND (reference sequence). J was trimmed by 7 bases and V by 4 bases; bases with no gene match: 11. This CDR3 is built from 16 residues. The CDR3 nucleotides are TGTGCCAGTAGTACCCCGGGCCGGACAGGGGGCCCTGGCTACACCTTC. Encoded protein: CASSTPGRTGGPGYTF. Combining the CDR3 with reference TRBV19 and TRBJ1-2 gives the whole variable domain DGGITQSPKYLFRKEGQNVTLSCEQNLNHDAMYWYRQDPGQGLRLIYYSQIVNDFQKGDIAEGYSVSREKKESFPLTVTSAQKNPTAFYLCASSTPGRTGGPGYTFGSGTRLTVV.

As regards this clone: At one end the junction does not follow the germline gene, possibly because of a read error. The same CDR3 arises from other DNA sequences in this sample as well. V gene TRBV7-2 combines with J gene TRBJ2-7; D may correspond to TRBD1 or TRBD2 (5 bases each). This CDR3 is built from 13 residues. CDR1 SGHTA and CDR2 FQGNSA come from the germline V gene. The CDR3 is CASSLLEGPEQYF. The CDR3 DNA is TGTGCCAGTAGCTTATTAGAGGGGCCCGAGCAGTACTTC.

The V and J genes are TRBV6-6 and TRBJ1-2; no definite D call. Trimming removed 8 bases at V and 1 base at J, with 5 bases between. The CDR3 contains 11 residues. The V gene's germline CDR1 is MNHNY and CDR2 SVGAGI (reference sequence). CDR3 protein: CASAVNYGYTF. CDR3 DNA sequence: TGTGCCAGCGCGGTTAACTATGGCTACACCTTC.

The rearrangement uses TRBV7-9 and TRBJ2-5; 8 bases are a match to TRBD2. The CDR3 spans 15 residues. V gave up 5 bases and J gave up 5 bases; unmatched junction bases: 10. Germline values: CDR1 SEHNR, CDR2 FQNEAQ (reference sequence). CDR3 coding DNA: TGTGCCAGCAGCCCCCGGGAGGGACCCCCGGAGACCCAGTACTTC. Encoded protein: CASSPREGPPETQYF.

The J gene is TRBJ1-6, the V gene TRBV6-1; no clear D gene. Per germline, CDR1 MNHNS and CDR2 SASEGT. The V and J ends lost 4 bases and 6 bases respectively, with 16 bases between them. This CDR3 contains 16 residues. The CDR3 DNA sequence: TGTGCCAGCAGTGTTGATTGGAGTCAGAGTAATTCACCCCTCCACTTT. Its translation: CASSVDWSQSNSPLHF.

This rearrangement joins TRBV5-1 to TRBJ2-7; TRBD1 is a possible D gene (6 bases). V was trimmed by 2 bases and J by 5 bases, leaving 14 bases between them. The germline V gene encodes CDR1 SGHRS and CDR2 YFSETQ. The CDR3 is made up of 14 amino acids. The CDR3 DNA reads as TGCGCCAGCAGCTTCACAGGGCCTCCGGACGAGCAGTACTTC. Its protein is CASSFTGPPDEQYF.

Here the CDR3 reads CASSPTSGGAYEQYF. The CDR3 DNA reads TGTGCCAGCAGCCCAACTAGCGGGGGGGCGTACGAGCAGTACTTC. This chain links TRBV7-9 with TRBJ2-7, with 13 bases aligning to TRBD2. Germline V lookup: CDR1 SEHNR, CDR2 FQNEAQ (reference sequence). The CDR3 has 15 residues. Trimming removed 5 bases from V and 4 bases from J; junction bases left unmatched: 5. Using reference TRBV7-9 and TRBJ2-7 for the parts outside the CDR3, the full variable domain is DTGVSQNPRHKITKRGQNVTFRCDPISEHNRLYWYRQTLGQGPEFLTYFQNEAQLEKSRLLSDRFSAERPKGSFSTLEIQRTEQGDSAMYLCASSPTSGGAYEQYFGPGTRLTVT.

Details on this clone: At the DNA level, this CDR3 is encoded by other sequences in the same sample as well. The CDR3 DNA sequence: TGCGCCAGCAGCCAAGACGGTAGCCAAGAGACCCAGTACTTC. The encoded protein is CASSQDGSQETQYF. V is TRBV4-1 and J is TRBJ2-5; no firm D call. CDR3 size: 14 residues. Germline CDR1 is MGHRA and CDR2 is YSYEKL. V gave up 0 bases and J gave up 1 base, with 6 bases separating them.

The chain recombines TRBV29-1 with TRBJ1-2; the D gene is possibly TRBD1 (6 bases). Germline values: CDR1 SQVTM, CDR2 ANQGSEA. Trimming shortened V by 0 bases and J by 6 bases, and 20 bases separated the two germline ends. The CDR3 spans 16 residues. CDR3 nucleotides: TGCAGCGTTGAAGAGACCGACAGGCCGGACCGGGATGGCTACACCTTC. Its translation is CSVEETDRPDRDGYTF.

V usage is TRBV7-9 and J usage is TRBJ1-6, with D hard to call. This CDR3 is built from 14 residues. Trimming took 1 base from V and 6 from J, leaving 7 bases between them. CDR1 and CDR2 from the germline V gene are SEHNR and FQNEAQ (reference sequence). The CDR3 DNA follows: TGTGCCAGCAGCTTAGTTCGGCCTAATTCACCCCTCCACTTT. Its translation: CASSLVRPNSPLHF. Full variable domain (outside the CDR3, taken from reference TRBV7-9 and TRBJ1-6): DTGVSQNPRHKITKRGQNVTFRCDPISEHNRLYWYRQTLGQGPEFLTYFQNEAQLEKSRLLSDRFSAERPKGSFSTLEIQRTEQGDSAMYLCASSLVRPNSPLHFGNGTRLTVT.

DNA of the CDR3: TGTGCCAGCAGCTACCCGTACAGTCTAATTACCGGGGAGCTGTTTTTT. Translation gives CASSYPYSLITGELFF. The V gene is TRBV11-2, the J gene TRBJ2-2; D is unclear. V was trimmed by 4 bases and J by 5 bases, leaving 17 bases between them. This CDR3 has 16 amino acids. CDR1 and CDR2 (germline): SGHAT, FQNNGV.

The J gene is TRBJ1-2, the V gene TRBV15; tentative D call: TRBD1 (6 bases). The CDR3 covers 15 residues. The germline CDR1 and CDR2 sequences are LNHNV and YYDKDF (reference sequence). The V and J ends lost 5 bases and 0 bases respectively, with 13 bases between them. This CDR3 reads CATSYAQGSNYGYTF. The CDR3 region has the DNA TGTGCCACCAGCTATGCACAGGGATCTAACTATGGCTACACCTTC.

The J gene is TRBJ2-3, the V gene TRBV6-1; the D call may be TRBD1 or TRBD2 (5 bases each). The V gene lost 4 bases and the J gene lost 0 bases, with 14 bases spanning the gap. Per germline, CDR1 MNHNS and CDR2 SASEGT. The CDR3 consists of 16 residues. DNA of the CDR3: TGTGCCAGCAGTGGGTCCGGGACCCTGAGCACAGATACGCAGTATTTT. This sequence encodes CASSGSGTLSTDTQYF.

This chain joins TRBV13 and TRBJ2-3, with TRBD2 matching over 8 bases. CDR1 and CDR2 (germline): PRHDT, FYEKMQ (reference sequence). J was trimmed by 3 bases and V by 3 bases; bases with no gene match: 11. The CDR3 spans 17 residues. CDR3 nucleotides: TGTGCCAGCAGCTTTCATTTGAGCGGGAGAGATACAGATACGCAGTATTTT. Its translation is CASSFHLSGRDTDTQYF.

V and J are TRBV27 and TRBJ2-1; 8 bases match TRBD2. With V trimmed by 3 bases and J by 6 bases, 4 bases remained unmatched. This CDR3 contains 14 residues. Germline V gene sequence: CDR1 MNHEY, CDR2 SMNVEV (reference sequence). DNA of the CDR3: TGTGCCAGCAGTTTTAACGGGGGGGCCAATGAGCAGTTCTTC. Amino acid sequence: CASSFNGGANEQFF.

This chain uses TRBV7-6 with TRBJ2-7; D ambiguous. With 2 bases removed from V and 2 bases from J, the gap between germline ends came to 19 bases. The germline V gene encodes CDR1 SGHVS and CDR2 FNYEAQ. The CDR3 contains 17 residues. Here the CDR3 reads CASSLSSPAGATYEQYF. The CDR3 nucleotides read TGTGCCAGCAGCTTAAGTTCACCGGCAGGCGCTACCTACGAGCAGTACTTC.

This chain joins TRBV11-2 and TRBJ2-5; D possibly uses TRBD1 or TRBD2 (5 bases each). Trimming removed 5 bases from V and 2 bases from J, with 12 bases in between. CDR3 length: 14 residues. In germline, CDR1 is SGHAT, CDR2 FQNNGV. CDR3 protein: CASSQNGGQETQYF. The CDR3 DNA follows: TGTGCCAGCAGCCAGAATGGGGGACAAGAGACCCAGTACTTC.

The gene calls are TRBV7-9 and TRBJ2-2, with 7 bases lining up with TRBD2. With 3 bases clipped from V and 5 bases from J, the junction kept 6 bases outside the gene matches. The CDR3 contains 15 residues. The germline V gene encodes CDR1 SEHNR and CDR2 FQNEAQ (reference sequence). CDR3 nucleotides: TGTGCCAGCAGCTTCGGGGGGAGGCGGACCGGGGAGCTGTTTTTT. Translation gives CASSFGGRRTGELFF. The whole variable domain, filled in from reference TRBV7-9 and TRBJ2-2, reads DTGVSQNPRHKITKRGQNVTFRCDPISEHNRLYWYRQTLGQGPEFLTYFQNEAQLEKSRLLSDRFSAERPKGSFSTLEIQRTEQGDSAMYLCASSFGGRRTGELFFGEGSRLTVL.

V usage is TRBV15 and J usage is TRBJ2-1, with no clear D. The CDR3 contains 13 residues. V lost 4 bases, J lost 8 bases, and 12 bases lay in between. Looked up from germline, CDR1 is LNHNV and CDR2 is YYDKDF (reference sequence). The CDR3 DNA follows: TGTGCCACCAGCATGGGCCGGGCCTATGAGCAGTTCTTC. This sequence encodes CATSMGRAYEQFF.

CDR3 bases: TGTGCCAGCAGTGAAGAGGGGGCGATAAGCTTAACTAATGAAAAACTGTTTTTT. This encodes CASSEEGAISLTNEKLFF. The chain employs TRBV6-1 and TRBJ1-4, with 7 bases identical to TRBD1. From germline, CDR1 is MNHNS and CDR2 SASEGT. J was trimmed by 1 base and V by 1 base; bases with no gene match: 9. The length of the CDR3 is 18 residues.

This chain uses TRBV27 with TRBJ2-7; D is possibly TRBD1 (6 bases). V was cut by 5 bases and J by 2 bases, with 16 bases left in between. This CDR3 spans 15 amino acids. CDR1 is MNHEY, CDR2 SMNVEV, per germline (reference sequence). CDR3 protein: CASSPKDRSPYEQYF. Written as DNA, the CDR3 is TGTGCCAGCAGTCCTAAGGACAGATCACCCTACGAGCAGTACTTC.

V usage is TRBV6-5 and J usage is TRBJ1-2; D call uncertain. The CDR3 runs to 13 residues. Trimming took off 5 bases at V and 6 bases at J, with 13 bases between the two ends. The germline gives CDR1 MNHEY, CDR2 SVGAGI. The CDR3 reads CASSQSTSHGYTF. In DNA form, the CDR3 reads TGTGCCAGCAGTCAGTCAACCTCTCATGGCTACACCTTC.

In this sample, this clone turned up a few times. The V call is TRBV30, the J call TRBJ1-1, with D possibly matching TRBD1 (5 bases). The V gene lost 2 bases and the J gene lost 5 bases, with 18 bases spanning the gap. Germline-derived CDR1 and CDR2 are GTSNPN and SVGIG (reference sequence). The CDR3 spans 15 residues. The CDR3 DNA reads TGTGCCTGGAGTCCACCCGGGGCCCCTGGGACTGAAGCTTTCTTT. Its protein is CAWSPPGAPGTEAFF.

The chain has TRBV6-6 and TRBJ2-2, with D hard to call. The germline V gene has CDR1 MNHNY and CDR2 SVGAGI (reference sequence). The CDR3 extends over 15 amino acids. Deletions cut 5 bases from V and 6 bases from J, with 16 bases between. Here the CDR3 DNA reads TGTGCCAGCAGTCGCCTCGCGAGTAGCCCCGGGGAGCTGTTTTTT. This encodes CASSRLASSPGELFF.

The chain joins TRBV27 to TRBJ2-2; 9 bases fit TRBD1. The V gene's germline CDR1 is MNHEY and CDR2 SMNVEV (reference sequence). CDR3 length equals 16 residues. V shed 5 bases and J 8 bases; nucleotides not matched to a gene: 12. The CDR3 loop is CASSPGQGEVTGELFF. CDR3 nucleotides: TGTGCCAGCAGTCCGGGACAGGGAGAGGTCACGGGGGAGCTGTTTTTT.